The 18 T cell receptor beta chains listed next were all sequenced from one sample in a study of Graves' ophthalmopathy and Graves' hyperthyroidism. Amplifying from RNA transcripts, the study obtained TCR beta CDR3 regions. An opening RT-PCR round employed HTBI primers and preceded a second-round multiplex PCR. One entry per CDR3 protein, called by TCRdb with MiXCR from the multiplex PCR reads. The sample holds about 550,000 distinct CDR3 sequences, about 40% seen once. Sequenced material: peripheral blood or thyroid tissue (not recorded which). All receptors derive from an adult man with Graves' hyperthyroidism.

This clonotype was observed many times. The rearrangement uses TRBV5-1 and TRBJ1-1, with a possible D match to TRBD1 (5 bases). The CDR3 runs 14 residues. V was trimmed by 0 bases and J by 7 bases, leaving 13 bases between them. From germline, CDR1 is SGHRS and CDR2 YFSETQ. CDR3 sequence reads: CASSLDGEQDEAFF. DNA for the CDR3: TGCGCCAGCAGCTTGGATGGAGAACAGGATGAAGCTTTCTTT.

The chain couples TRBV18 to TRBJ1-5; D possibly corresponds to TRBD1 (6 bases). Germline V lookup: CDR1 KGHSH, CDR2 LQKENI. The CDR3 consists of 12 residues. V was cut by 4 bases and J by 7 bases, with 8 bases left in between. As DNA, the CDR3 is TGTGCCAGCTCACAGGGGGAGCAGCCCCAGCATTTT. Translation gives CASSQGEQPQHF.

A few counts support this clonotype. J is TRBJ2-5 and V is TRBV24-1, with D possibly matching TRBD2 (7 bases). V was trimmed by 4 bases and J by 5 bases, leaving 13 bases between them. Germline CDR1 reads KGHDR; CDR2 reads SFDVKD. This CDR3 has 14 amino acids. CDR3 bases: TGTGCCACCAGTGACATCAGGGGAGGGGAGACCCAGTACTTC. This gives the protein CATSDIRGGETQYF.

The rearrangement joins TRBV9 to TRBJ1-2; 9 bases line up with TRBD2. TRBJ2-1 explains the end of the DNA better; the J call may be wrong. The CDR3 spans 16 residues. CDR1 and CDR2 from the germline V gene are SGDLS and YYNGEE. The CDR3: CASSDRLAGGRNEQFF. The CDR3 nucleotides are TGTGCCAGCAGCGATCGCCTGGCGGGAGGGCGGAATGAGCAGTTCTTC.

V and J are TRBV10-3 and TRBJ2-7; D possibly matches TRBD1 or TRBD2 (5 bases each). V gave up 2 bases and J gave up 3 bases, with 5 bases separating them. Germline V gene data show CDR1 as ENHRY and CDR2 as SYGVKD. The CDR3 covers 12 residues. This CDR3 reads CAISEGGYEQYF. In DNA form, the CDR3 reads TGTGCCATCAGTGAGGGGGGCTACGAGCAGTACTTC.

This chain links TRBV24-1 with TRBJ2-1; D is unclear. The CDR3 contains 14 residues. Trimming left V 3 bases short and J 4 bases short, with 9 bases between. In germline, CDR1 is KGHDR, CDR2 SFDVKD. CDR3 nucleotides: TGTGCCACCAGTGATATAACTTTGTACAATGAGCAGTTCTTC. Translating it yields CATSDITLYNEQFF.

This clonotype was found a few times. The V and J genes are TRBV4-1 and TRBJ1-4, with D unclear. The V end lost 1 base, the J end lost 5 bases, and 8 bases lay between the germline ends. The V gene's germline CDR1 is MGHRA and CDR2 YSYEKL. This CDR3 spans 14 amino acids. The CDR3 bases are TGCGCCAGCAGCCAAGTAGACGGCAATGAAAAACTGTTTTTT. Translating gives CASSQVDGNEKLFF.

The chain employs TRBV29-1 and TRBJ1-5; 7 nucleotides agree with TRBD1. The CDR3 consists of 13 residues. The J segment lost 4 bases and the V segment lost 4 bases, leaving 4 bases of the junction unmatched. CDR1 is SQVTM, CDR2 ANQGSEA, per germline. Here the CDR3 reads CSVVTGLNQPQHF. The CDR3 DNA reads as TGCAGCGTTGTGACAGGGCTTAATCAGCCCCAGCATTTT.

The chain uses TRBV20-1 and TRBJ2-2; a possible D gene is TRBD2 (6 bases). This CDR3 has 16 residues. V lost 3 bases, J lost 6 bases, and 20 bases lay in between. CDR1 is DFQATT and CDR2 is SNEGSKA in the germline V gene (reference sequence). CDR3 coding DNA: TGCAGTGCTAGGGTTTTCGGGCGGGGTCAAGCCGGGGAGCTGTTTTTT. It yields the protein CSARVFGRGQAGELFF.

This rearrangement joins TRBV29-1 to TRBJ1-5; a possible D gene is TRBD1 (6 bases). V was clipped by 3 bases and J by 0 bases, with 12 bases between them. Germline V lookup: CDR1 SQVTM, CDR2 ANQGSEA. The CDR3 totals 15 residues. The CDR3 protein is CSVDTGTFSNQPQHF. The CDR3 nucleotides read TGCAGCGTTGATACCGGGACATTTAGCAATCAGCCCCAGCATTTT.

Worth noting for this clonotype: One junction end does not reproduce the germline sequence, and a read error may be involved. This sequence joins TRBV7-2 and TRBJ2-1; D might be TRBD1 (5 bases). The CDR3 contains 12 residues. Germline V gene data show CDR1 as SGHTA and CDR2 as FQGNSA. The CDR3 here is CASSPRQSEQLF. DNA of the CDR3: TGTGCCAGCAGCCCGCGACAGAGTGAGCAGCTCTTC.

This clonotype occurred many times. The chain couples TRBV29-1 to TRBJ1-6; TRBD1 agrees at 7 bases. J was trimmed by 10 bases and V by 7 bases; bases with no gene match: 10. The V gene's germline CDR1 is SQVTM and CDR2 ANQGSEA. The CDR3 is 13 residues long. The CDR3 DNA sequence: TGCAGCGCCCAGACAGGGCGGAACTCACCCCTCCACTTT. It translates to CSAQTGRNSPLHF.

This clonotype has at least ten counts. The rearrangement joins TRBV25-1 to TRBJ1-2; 7 bases are shared with TRBD1. Germline V gene sequence: CDR1 MGHDK, CDR2 SYGVNS. V lost 4 bases, J lost 4 bases, and 6 bases stayed unmatched. CDR3 size: 14 residues. The CDR3 reads CASSGPGQFYGYTF. The CDR3 region has the DNA TGTGCCAGCAGTGGACCGGGACAGTTCTATGGCTACACCTTC.

There are many counts of this clonotype. V and J are TRBV7-8 and TRBJ2-6; 7 bases match TRBD2. Unmatched junction bases numbered 4, after V lost 5 bases and J lost 0 bases. The CDR3 has 16 residues. In germline, CDR1 is SGHVS, CDR2 FQNEAQ. The CDR3, as DNA: TGTGCCAGCAGCCTCACGGGAGGCTCTGGGGCCAACGTCCTGACTTTC. Amino acids: CASSLTGGSGANVLTF.

The V and J genes are TRBV5-1 and TRBJ2-5, with D perhaps matching TRBD1 (6 bases). CDR1 and CDR2 (germline): SGHRS, YFSETQ. This CDR3 comprises 15 residues. Trimming removed 4 bases from V and 3 bases from J, with 16 bases in between. DNA of the CDR3: TGCGCCAGCAGCGGGCCTACAGGGTTCGAAGAGACCCAGTACTTC. This gives the protein CASSGPTGFEETQYF.

The chain uses TRBV20-1 and TRBJ1-5, with TRBD1 as a possible D gene (5 bases). The germline V gene has CDR1 DFQATT and CDR2 SNEGSKA (reference sequence). Deletions cut 4 bases from V and 2 bases from J, with 15 bases between. This CDR3 has 15 amino acids. This chain's CDR3 is CSATRGWGGNQPQHF. In nucleotides, the CDR3 is TGCAGTGCTACAAGGGGATGGGGGGGCAATCAGCCCCAGCATTTT.

This clonotype has just a few counts. The V gene is TRBV7-8, the J gene TRBJ1-5; D may be TRBD1 (5 bases). V shed 2 bases and J shed 5 bases, with 10 bases lying between them. The CDR3 loop spans 14 amino acids. Germline-derived CDR1 and CDR2 are SGHVS and FQNEAQ. The CDR3 is CASSLRSGDQPQHF. In nucleotides, the CDR3 is TGTGCCAGCAGCTTAAGGTCGGGGGATCAGCCCCAGCATTTT. Together with reference TRBV7-8 and TRBJ1-5, the CDR3 gives the full variable domain: GAGVSQSPRYKVAKRGQDVALRCDPISGHVSLFWYQQALGQGPEFLTYFQNEAQLDKSGLPSDRFFAERPEGSVSTLKIQRTQQEDSAVYLCASSLRSGDQPQHFGDGTRLSIL.

This clonotype was observed once. The chain's CDR3 is CASSLSVAGANVLTF. DNA for the CDR3: TGTGCCAGCAGCTTGAGTGTGGCGGGGGCCAACGTCCTGACTTTC. This chain links TRBV7-8 with TRBJ2-6; no definite D call. CDR1 SGHVS and CDR2 FQNEAQ come from the germline V gene. The ends were cut back, 3 bases at V and 4 bases at J, with 10 bases in the middle. CDR3 length: 15 residues.